These 32 T cell receptor beta chains originate from one sample sequenced in a study of CD8 T cells in ankylosing spondylitis. TCRdb reprocessed the 5' RACE reads via MiXCR and lists one record per CDR3 protein. The repertoire holds roughly 100,000 distinct CDR3 sequences, 8% to 10% seen once, with 9.9% in the top ten. The sample consisted of blood, either unsorted or a sorted T cell fraction (not recorded which). All receptors come from a male donor with ankylosing spondylitis or in good health (not recorded which).

This clonotype was detected ten times or more. The gene calls are TRBV5-1 and TRBJ2-1; 8 bases map to TRBD2. Germline assignment: CDR1 SGHRS and CDR2 YFSETQ. The CDR3 is made up of 16 amino acids. The V gene end was trimmed by 0 bases and the J gene end by 7 bases; junction bases not matched to a gene: 9. The DNA of the CDR3 is TGCGCCAGCAGCTTGGTTACGGGAGGGTTCGTAAATGAGCAGTTCTTC. Its translation is CASSLVTGGFVNEQFF.

In DNA form, the CDR3 reads TGTGCCAGCAGCCAAGTGAGACTAGCGGACCCCGACTTCACAGATACGCAGTATTTT. It yields the protein CASSQVRLADPDFTDTQYF. The J gene is TRBJ2-3, the V gene TRBV4-2; 9 nucleotides line up with TRBD2. From germline, CDR1 is LGHNA and CDR2 YNFKEQ. There are 19 residues in the CDR3. J lost 2 bases, V lost 1 base, and 13 bases had no gene match.

This clonotype occurred many times. The chain is built from TRBV11-2 and TRBJ2-7, with 7 bases fitting TRBD1. This CDR3 is built from 19 residues. From germline, CDR1 is SGHAT and CDR2 FQNNGV. V was pared by 1 base and J by 2 bases, with 17 bases of the junction left unmatched. The CDR3: CASSLGPRGLGLEAYEQYF. The CDR3 coding sequence is TGTGCCAGCAGCTTAGGACCAAGGGGGCTAGGACTCGAAGCCTACGAGCAGTACTTC.

A few counts support this clonotype. The rearrangement uses TRBV20-1 and TRBJ2-3, with D hard to call. The CDR3 totals 10 residues. V lost 6 bases to trimming and J lost 7 bases, with 8 bases between them. Germline values: CDR1 DFQATT, CDR2 SNEGSKA (reference sequence). The CDR3 DNA follows: TGCAGTGCAACGGAGTATACGCAGTATTTT. Translating gives CSATEYTQYF.

This clonotype was seen at least ten times. This chain connects TRBV6-1 to TRBJ1-5; tentatively, D is TRBD1 (5 bases). V was shortened by 10 bases and J by 1 base, with 17 bases between the two germline ends. CDR3 length equals 15 residues. From germline, CDR1 is MNHNS and CDR2 SASEGT. This CDR3 is CATRELTVSNQPQHF. For the CDR3, the DNA is TGTGCCACCCGGGAGCTGACAGTCAGCAATCAGCCCCAGCATTTT.

This clonotype has ten or more counts. The chain is built from TRBV7-2 and TRBJ2-2; 7 bases are shared with TRBD1. Trimming took 4 bases from V and 5 from J; bases not matched to a gene: 1. CDR3 length equals 13 residues. From germline, CDR1 is SGHTA and CDR2 FQGNSA. The CDR3, as DNA: TGTGCCAGCAGCTGGGGACAGACCGGGGAGCTGTTTTTT. This translates into CASSWGQTGELFF.

The table lists this clonotype with many counts. The rearrangement links TRBV20-1 to TRBJ2-1, with 13 bases matching TRBD2. From germline, CDR1 is DFQATT and CDR2 SNEGSKA (reference sequence). Unmatched junction bases numbered 10, after V lost 2 bases and J lost 0 bases. This CDR3 contains 19 residues. The CDR3 sequence: CSARPLRLAGGSSYNEQFF. CDR3 DNA: TGCAGTGCTAGACCATTAAGACTAGCGGGAGGAAGCTCCTACAATGAGCAGTTCTTC.

This rearrangement joins TRBV6-2 or TRBV6-3 to TRBJ1-1, with 7 nucleotides matching TRBD1. V trimming: 4 bases; J trimming: 1 base; junction bases outside the gene matches: 9. Germline V gene sequence: CDR1 MNHEY, CDR2 SVGEGT. The CDR3 totals 16 residues. CDR3 amino acids: CASSFNGYRGNTEAFF. CDR3 sequence (DNA): TGTGCCAGCAGTTTTAACGGGTACAGGGGGAACACTGAAGCTTTCTTT.

This clonotype was recorded at least ten times. This chain connects TRBV30 to TRBJ2-1; D tentatively reads TRBD1 or TRBD2 (5 bases each). Germline V gives CDR1 GTSNPN, CDR2 SVGIG (reference sequence). CDR3 size: 13 residues. Trimming took off 1 base at V and 16 bases at J, with 20 bases between the two ends. The CDR3 DNA follows: TGTGCCTGGAGTGGGTCCCGGGGCCATAGCAAATTCTTC. Amino acids: CAWSGSRGHSKFF.

In this sample, this clonotype turned up many times. The CDR3 spells CASSLLGKTPYEQYF. DNA for the CDR3: TGCGCCAGCAGCTTGTTGGGGAAGACCCCCTACGAGCAGTACTTC. The rearrangement joins TRBV5-1 to TRBJ2-7; D ambiguous. There are 15 residues in the CDR3. Germline V CDR1 and CDR2: SGHRS, YFSETQ. Trimming cost V 1 base and J 2 bases, with 13 bases left between them.

A few counts support this clonotype. V gene TRBV4-3 combines with J gene TRBJ2-5; 7 nucleotides align to TRBD1. The V gene end was trimmed by 3 bases and the J gene end by 5 bases; junction bases not matched to a gene: 3. CDR3 length: 13 residues. The germline gives CDR1 LGHNA, CDR2 YSLEER. The CDR3 DNA is TGCGCCAGCAGCCAGACAGGGCTGGAGACCCAGTACTTC. Translation gives CASSQTGLETQYF.

Comment on this clonotype: Given a much more abundant clone one base away, this may be a read error. The rearrangement links TRBV4-2 to TRBJ2-1; the D gene is possibly TRBD1 (6 bases). Per germline, CDR1 LGHNA and CDR2 YNFKEQ. The CDR3 covers 14 residues. CDR3 nucleotides: TGTGCCAGCAGCAAAGACGGTTCAGGGGACGGGCAGTTCTTC. Translating it yields CASSKDGSGDGQFF.

The J gene is TRBJ1-2, the V gene TRBV5-1; no reliable D call. The CDR3 extends over 14 amino acids. Germline CDR1 and CDR2: SGHRS and YFSETQ. Trimming removed 5 bases from V and 1 base from J, with 12 bases in between. DNA for the CDR3: TGCGCCAGCAGTCTCGGGAACCTTAACTATGGCTACACCTTC. It translates to CASSLGNLNYGYTF.

This clonotype was seen repeatedly, ten times or more. The chain is built from TRBV12-3 or TRBV12-4 and TRBJ2-1; D uncertain. The CDR3 spans 14 residues. The V end lost 5 bases, the J end lost 0 bases, and 8 bases lay between the germline ends. In DNA form, the CDR3 reads TGTGCCAGCAGTGCGTCTGCCTCCTACAATGAGCAGTTCTTC. Its translation is CASSASASYNEQFF.

This clonotype was detected a few times. The genes are TRBV4-3 and TRBJ2-3; perhaps TRBD2 as D (6 bases). The germline V and J ends were trimmed by 0 bases and 4 bases, with 11 bases remaining between them. This CDR3 is built from 15 residues. CDR1 LGHNA and CDR2 YSLEER come from the germline V gene. For the CDR3, the DNA is TGCGCCAGCAGCCAAGATTTGTGGGAGGCAGATACGCAGTATTTT. Amino acid sequence: CASSQDLWEADTQYF.

This clonotype has only a few counts. This rearrangement joins TRBV10-3 to TRBJ2-7; no reliable D call. Trimming took 3 bases from V and 4 from J, leaving 10 bases between them. Germline-derived CDR1 and CDR2 are ENHRY and SYGVKD. There are 13 residues in the CDR3. CDR3 DNA: TGTGCCATCAGTGAAAATAGGAAGTACGAGCAGTACTTC. This codes for CAISENRKYEQYF.

This clonotype was counted ten times or more. This chain uses TRBV4-3 with TRBJ2-4, with D unresolved. The CDR3 spans 16 residues. Germline V lookup: CDR1 LGHNA, CDR2 YSLEER. The V gene lost 4 bases and the J gene lost 0 bases, with 13 bases spanning the gap. The CDR3 nucleotides are TGCGCCAGCAGCCCCTATGCGCTACTAGCCAAAAACATTCAGTACTTC. It specifies CASSPYALLAKNIQYF.

This clonotype was seen a handful of times. CDR3 in DNA: TGTGCCAGCAGTCGTAGATTAGTAGACAATGAGCAGTTCTTC. Translating gives CASSRRLVDNEQFF. The rearrangement joins TRBV2 to TRBJ2-1; D not resolved. Per the germline V gene, CDR1 is SNHLY and CDR2 is FYNNEI. The CDR3 has 14 amino acids. V gave up 5 bases and J gave up 5 bases, with 13 bases separating them.

This chain connects TRBV7-2 to TRBJ2-1, with 12 bases aligning to TRBD2. The V and J ends lost 7 bases and 6 bases, in that order; junction bases with no gene match: 7. Per germline, CDR1 SGHTA and CDR2 FQGNSA. The CDR3 has 15 amino acids. The CDR3: CASIPRLAGANEQFF. In nucleotides, the CDR3 is TGTGCCAGCATACCGCGACTAGCGGGAGCCAATGAGCAGTTCTTC.

This clonotype came up many times. This rearrangement joins TRBV18 to TRBJ1-1, with 7 bases matching TRBD1. V gave up 3 bases and J gave up 1 base; unmatched junction bases: 5. CDR1 KGHSH and CDR2 LQKENI come from the germline V gene. This CDR3 region has 15 residues. CDR3 protein: CASSPLRGKNTEAFF. For the CDR3, the DNA is TGTGCCAGCTCACCCCTCAGGGGGAAGAACACTGAAGCTTTCTTT.

This clonotype was recorded many times. The chain has TRBV5-1 and TRBJ2-1, with TRBD2 matching over 10 bases. This CDR3 is 14 amino acids long. The J segment lost 7 bases and the V segment lost 6 bases, leaving 7 bases of the junction unmatched. CDR1 and CDR2 from the germline V gene are SGHRS and YFSETQ. The CDR3 loop is CASNLAGGENEQFF. CDR3 nucleotide sequence: TGCGCCAGCAATTTAGCGGGAGGAGAAAATGAGCAGTTCTTC. The full variable domain, with the rest looked up from reference TRBV5-1 and TRBJ2-1, is KAGVTQTPRYLIKTRGQQVTLSCSPISGHRSVSWYQQTPGQGLQFLFEYFSETQRNKGNFPGRFSGRQFSNSRSEMNVSTLELGDSALYLCASNLAGGENEQFFGPGTRLTVL.

At least ten counts were recorded for this clonotype. V is TRBV13 and J is TRBJ1-6, with TRBD1 matching over 10 bases. The J segment lost 8 bases and the V segment lost 5 bases, leaving 6 bases of the junction unmatched. CDR1 and CDR2 (germline): PRHDT, FYEKMQ (reference sequence). The length of the CDR3 is 15 residues. CDR3 protein: CASSQRTGGDSPLHF. CDR3 bases: TGTGCCAGCAGCCAAAGGACAGGGGGGGATTCACCCCTCCACTTT. Looking up the rest from reference TRBV13 and TRBJ1-6 gives the full variable domain: AAGVIQSPRHLIKEKRETATLKCYPIPRHDTVYWYQQGPGQDPQFLISFYEKMQSDKGSIPDRFSAQQFSDYHSELNMSSLELGDSALYFCASSQRTGGDSPLHFGNGTRLTVT.

This clonotype has ten or more counts. The genes are TRBV5-1 and TRBJ1-4, with 9 bases matching TRBD1. V shed 4 bases and J 3 bases; nucleotides not matched to a gene: 4. CDR3 length: 15 amino acids. Germline V gene lookup returns CDR1 SGHRS and CDR2 YFSETQ. CDR3 in amino acids: CASSGNRGPNEKLFF. In DNA, the CDR3 is TGCGCCAGCAGCGGCAACAGGGGGCCTAATGAAAAACTGTTTTTT.

This clonotype was seen many times. The chain carries TRBV7-2 and TRBJ2-5; D might be TRBD2 (6 bases). Deletions cut 5 bases from V and 5 bases from J, with 15 bases between. The CDR3 runs to 14 residues. CDR1 and CDR2 (germline): SGHTA, FQGNSA. Written as DNA, the CDR3 is TGTGCCAGCAGCGACCCGGGGGTAGGGGAGACCCAGTACTTC. Protein product: CASSDPGVGETQYF.

This clonotype was detected only a few times. The CDR3 region has the DNA TGTGCCAGCAGCCAAGAGGGCGGTCAGGACCAAAACATTCAGTACTTC. This sequence encodes CASSQEGGQDQNIQYF. The chain couples TRBV4-2 to TRBJ2-4; D ambiguous. V was clipped by 0 bases and J by 5 bases, with 14 bases between them. Germline V gene lookup returns CDR1 LGHNA and CDR2 YNFKEQ. CDR3 length: 16 amino acids.

There are many counts of this clonotype. The chain joins TRBV4-2 to TRBJ2-3, with 9 bases lining up with TRBD2. The CDR3 totals 17 residues. Trimming cost V 1 base and J 6 bases; bases outside gene matches: 11. CDR1 and CDR2 (germline): LGHNA, YNFKEQ. DNA of the CDR3: TGTGCCAGCAGCCAAGGACCCCGAGCGGGAGGCGCCGATACGCAGTATTTT. Translation: CASSQGPRAGGADTQYF.

This clonotype appeared a few times. The chain is built from TRBV11-2 and TRBJ2-7; D might be TRBD1 or TRBD2, each matching 6 bases. Trimming took off 3 bases at V and 3 bases at J, with 18 bases between the two ends. CDR1 and CDR2 from the germline V gene are SGHAT and FQNNGV. The CDR3 is 16 residues long. CDR3 residues: CASSLYGGRPDYEQYF. For the CDR3, the DNA is TGTGCCAGCAGCTTGTACGGGGGCAGGCCTGACTACGAGCAGTACTTC.

The table lists this clonotype with many counts. The J gene is TRBJ2-7, the V gene TRBV20-1, with D tentatively TRBD1 (6 bases). This CDR3 spans 13 amino acids. Trimming took 4 bases from V and 1 from J, leaving 11 bases between them. The germline gives CDR1 DFQATT, CDR2 SNEGSKA (reference sequence). CDR3 DNA sequence: TGCAGTGCTAAACAGGGCGAATCCTACGAGCAGTACTTC. This sequence encodes CSAKQGESYEQYF.

This clonotype came up many times. This chain joins TRBV5-5 and TRBJ2-2; 8 nucleotides agree with TRBD2. There are 17 residues in the CDR3. Trimming cost V 2 bases and J 5 bases; bases outside gene matches: 11. Germline-derived CDR1 and CDR2 are SGHKS and YYEKEE (reference sequence). CDR3 sequence reads: CASSLRGLPSGTGELFF. DNA for the CDR3: TGTGCCAGCAGCTTACGTGGTTTGCCTAGCGGGACCGGGGAGCTGTTTTTT.

This clonotype was found many times. The chain employs TRBV28 and TRBJ2-1; D not resolved. Between the trimmed V and J ends, which lost 4 bases and 7 bases, there was a span of 8 bases. This CDR3 spans 12 amino acids. Germline V gene lookup returns CDR1 MDHEN and CDR2 SYDVKM. CDR3 residues: CASSSWVNEQFF. As DNA, the CDR3 is TGTGCCAGCAGTTCATGGGTGAATGAGCAGTTCTTC.

This clonotype appeared a few times. This chain links TRBV6-4 with TRBJ2-1, with 7 bases aligning to TRBD1. The CDR3 totals 16 residues. Germline V gene sequence: CDR1 MRHNA, CDR2 SNTAGT. V lost 5 bases to trimming and J lost 0 bases; unmatched junction nucleotides: 7. CDR3 nucleotide sequence: TGTGCCAGCAGTAACGGACAGGTTAACTCCTACAATGAGCAGTTCTTC. As protein: CASSNGQVNSYNEQFF.

As for this clonotype: This may stem from a read error, because a much larger clone lies one nucleotide away. This rearrangement joins TRBV3-1 to TRBJ2-7; 10 nucleotides match TRBD2. The length of the CDR3 is 15 residues. The trim removed 4 bases at V and 1 base at J, leaving 4 bases unmatched. In germline, CDR1 is LGHDT, CDR2 YNNKEL (reference sequence). The CDR3 region has the DNA TGTGCCAGCAGCCGGGGACTAGCGACATCCTACGAGCAGTACTTC. Translating gives CASSRGLATSYEQYF.